This T cell receptor (beta chain) was sequenced for a study of T cell repertoires in cytomegalovirus infection. Study-wide context: Public TCR beta signature analysis indicated the presence of both CMV infection and matching HLA type. General study points: HLA-C-restricted, CMV-specific TCR beta clonotypes were dominant ex vivo.

TCRdb reprocessed the reads via MiXCR and lists one record per CDR3 protein. Altogether roughly 760,000 distinct CDR3 sequences are present, 35% being singletons, with the ten largest covering under 3.5%. A few counts support this clonotype. Its antigen is undetermined. This receptor was taken from a human donor in good health (CMV status not recorded). Some clones in this sample may be carry-over from other donors' samples. What was sequenced was PBMCs.

This CDR3 reads CAWRRLAVNTGELFF. The CDR3 region has the DNA TGTGCCTGGAGGCGGCTAGCGGTGAACACCGGGGAGCTGTTTTTT. V is TRBV30 and J is TRBJ2-2; 7 positions match TRBD2. The CDR3 extends over 15 amino acids. CDR1 is GTSNPN and CDR2 is SVGIG in the germline V gene (reference sequence). The V and J ends lost 3 bases and 1 base, in that order; junction bases with no gene match: 5.